The TCR beta chain described here comes from a study of kidney transplant recipient with SARS-CoV-2 infection. About this clonotype itself: This may be a read error, as it is one base from a much larger clone.

TCRdb reprocessed the reads via MiXCR and lists one record per CDR3 protein. This sample has 200,000 to 300,000 distinct CDR3 sequences; under 35% occur once, and the top ten carry around 7.8%. CDR3 length: 14 residues. Germline V CDR1 and CDR2: KGHDR, SFDVKD. Sequenced material: a blood sample, taken at baseline and on day 111 from a kidney transplant recipient. This chain links TRBV24-1 with TRBJ1-2, with 7 bases aligning to TRBD1. The origin of this receptor is a male patient between 25 and 39 years old who had COVID-19 and was a kidney transplant recipient. The graft donor may have contributed some T cells. The CDR3 sequence is CATGDRDKGYGYTF. The CDR3 DNA follows: TGTGCCACCGGTGACAGGGACAAGGGGTATGGCTACACCTTC.